Listed below are T cell receptor beta chains from one sample, sequenced in a study of neurological immune-mediated disorders. TCRdb ran MiXCR on the 5' RACE reads and lists one entry per CDR3 protein. This sample has around 83,000 distinct CDR3 sequences, with over 12% found just once. Sequencing input: PBMCs. These receptors originate from a woman aged 45-59 years in good health. CDR3s include the opening cysteine and the closing phenylalanine or tryptophan. A D gene is named only where the DNA matches it firmly. Some rows have no size entry. The others give once, few or many, or a class for an expanded clone.

CDR3 DNA,CDR3 protein,clone size,D gene,V gene,J gene
TGTGCCAGCAGCCCCGACCGGGACAGGGGCCTCTATGGCTACACCTTC,CASSPDRDRGLYGYTF,few,TRBD1,TRBV7-2,TRBJ1-2
TGTGCCATCAGCGACCCACCAAGACTAGCGGGGAATGAGCAGTTCTTC,CAISDPPRLAGNEQFF,many,TRBD2,TRBV10-3,TRBJ2-1
TGTGCCAGCAGTCCCGGGAGGGATGGCTACACCTTC,CASSPGRDGYTF,many,-,TRBV28,TRBJ1-2
TGTGCCAGCAGCTTAGGAGGCCAGGGACTGACCCGGCCCCAGCATTTT,CASSLGGQGLTRPQHF,many,-,TRBV11-2,TRBJ1-5
TGTGCCAGTGGGACAGGGGTGTTTGGAAACACCATATATTTT,CASGTGVFGNTIYF,many,TRBD1,TRBV7-9,TRBJ1-3
TGCAGTGCTCTCGGCACGGGAGGGGCCCGCGAGCAGTTCTTC,CSALGTGGAREQFF,many,TRBD2,TRBV20-1,TRBJ2-1
TGTGCCAGCAGCCCTAGCGGGGGGCAATACAATGAGCAGTTCTTC,CASSPSGGQYNEQFF,-,TRBD2,TRBV7-9,TRBJ2-1
TGCGCCAGCAGCCGCCCCCGGGACAGGGGAGGGGTAGGCTATGGCTACACCTTC,CASSRPRDRGGVGYGYTF,-,TRBD1,TRBV4-1,TRBJ1-2
TGTGCCAGCAGCCATAGGAAAGCGGGAGAAGGAGAGCAGTTCTTC,CASSHRKAGEGEQFF,-,TRBD2,TRBV3-1,TRBJ2-1
TGTGCCAGCAGCCGACAGATAAACACTGAAGCTTTCTTT,CASSRQINTEAFF,many,-,TRBV12-3/TRBV12-4,TRBJ1-1
TGCGCCAGCAGCTCCCTAGGACCGATGAACACTGAAGCTTTCTTT,CASSSLGPMNTEAFF,many,-,TRBV5-1,TRBJ1-1
TGCGCCAGCAGCTCTGGACAGGTCGTTAACTATGGCTACACCTTC,CASSSGQVVNYGYTF,many,TRBD1,TRBV5-1,TRBJ1-2
TGTGCCATCAGGTCAGGGGCACTGGCTGGCTACACCTTC,CAIRSGALAGYTF,many,-,TRBV10-3,TRBJ1-2
TGTGCCAGCAGCGTAGCTGGCCAAAGCCAAGAGACCCAGTACTTC,CASSVAGQSQETQYF,many,-,TRBV9,TRBJ2-5
TGTGCCAGCAGCTTACAGGGTGGGGACACCTTC,CASSLQGGDTF,many,-,TRBV5-6,TRBJ1-2
TGTGCCAGCAGTTTAGTCATAAACTACGAGCAGTACTTC,CASSLVINYEQYF,-,-,TRBV28,TRBJ2-7
TGTGCCAGCAGTTACTCGGTCTCCACAGATACGCAGTATTTT,CASSYSVSTDTQYF,many,-,TRBV6-5,TRBJ2-3
TGTGCCAGCAGCCATTTAGCGGGGGGGCGTAATACGCAGTATTTT,CASSHLAGGRNTQYF,many,TRBD2,TRBV3-1,TRBJ2-3
TGCGCCAGCAGCCAAGACTGGAGCGGGCCAACCGGGGAGCTGTTTTTT,CASSQDWSGPTGELFF,-,-,TRBV4-1,TRBJ2-2
TGTGCCAGCTCGAGGGGGACAGGGGGCAAAGATACGCAGTATTTT,CASSRGTGGKDTQYF,-,TRBD1,TRBV12-3/TRBV12-4,TRBJ2-3
TGCGCCAGCAGCCTCGGTTTAGGGTTGGGCTCCTACGAGCAGTACTTC,CASSLGLGLGSYEQYF,few,-,TRBV5-1,TRBJ2-7
TGTGCCAGCAGCCAAGAGTCTGCACAGGGCTTCGGCTATGGCTACACCTTC,CASSQESAQGFGYGYTF,-,-,TRBV4-2,TRBJ1-2
TGTGCCAGCAGCCCCGGGATTACACAAGAGACCCAGTACTTC,CASSPGITQETQYF,many,-,TRBV7-2,TRBJ2-5
TGTGCCAGCAGCTGGGGGGTGATGGGGGACGAAGCTTTCTTT,CASSWGVMGDEAFF,few,-,TRBV7-9,TRBJ1-1
TGTGCCAGCAGCCGGGACAGCAATCAGCCCCAGCATTTT,CASSRDSNQPQHF,many,-,TRBV5-5,TRBJ1-5
TGTGCCAGCAGTTACAGGGGAAGCAATGGCTACACCTTC,CASSYRGSNGYTF,many,-,TRBV6-5,TRBJ1-2
TGCGCCAGCAGCTTGGGGGATTTAGCGGGGGAATCCTACAATGAGCAGTTCTTC,CASSLGDLAGESYNEQFF,few,TRBD2,TRBV5-1,TRBJ2-1
TGCAGCGTTGCGCTCCTTAGCGCAGATACGCAGTATTTT,CSVALLSADTQYF,many,-,TRBV29-1,TRBJ2-3
TGCGCCAGCAGACCCACGGCCCTGAGAAACACCATATATTTT,CASRPTALRNTIYF,many,-,TRBV5-1,TRBJ1-3
TGTGCCAGCAGCCGCAAGGGGACTGGGGTGCTGTTTTTT,CASSRKGTGVLFF,-,-,TRBV5-8,TRBJ2-2
TGCGCCAGCAGCTTGCAGCCAGATCAGCCCCAGCATTTT,CASSLQPDQPQHF,many,-,TRBV5-1,TRBJ1-5
TGTGCCAGCAGCTCCGCCCTACCAGGGGGTACAGATACGCGGTATTTT,CASSSALPGGTDTRYF,-,TRBD1,TRBV7-2,TRBJ2-3
TGTGCCAGCAGCCGCTTAACGGGAGCCCGCCAGACCCAGTACTTC,CASSRLTGARQTQYF,many,-,TRBV7-2,TRBJ2-5
TGTGCCACCAGCAGAGGGGGGACAGGGTATACTGGGGCCAACGTCCTGACTTTC,CATSRGGTGYTGANVLTF,many,TRBD1,TRBV15,TRBJ2-6
TGCGCCAGCAGCCCCTCGCCGGCAGGCGTAGTTACGCAGTATTTT,CASSPSPAGVVTQYF,many,-,TRBV5-1,TRBJ2-3
TGTGCCAGCAGTTTATCGTCTCAGGGTTATTACTATGGCTACACCTTC,CASSLSSQGYYYGYTF,many,-,TRBV27,TRBJ1-2
TGCAGTGCTAGAGGACCCGGGACTAGCGGGAGGGCCAGGGTGCTTGGTGAGCAGTTCTTC,CSARGPGTSGRARVLGEQFF,many,TRBD2,TRBV20-1,TRBJ2-1
TGTGCCATCAGTGAAGGGTCCACTGGGGGCTACGAGCAGTACTTC,CAISEGSTGGYEQYF,many,-,TRBV10-3,TRBJ2-7
TGTGCCAGCAGACCATTGGGGACTAACTATGGCTACACCTTC,CASRPLGTNYGYTF,many,-,TRBV5-5,TRBJ1-2
TGTGCCAGCAGTTTTCGCATAGATCAGCCCCAGCATTTT,CASSFRIDQPQHF,many,-,TRBV12-3/TRBV12-4,TRBJ1-5
TGTGCCAGCAGCTCAGCCGAGGGACTAGCGGGAGGCAACTCCTACGAGCAGTACTTC,CASSSAEGLAGGNSYEQYF,many,TRBD2,TRBV7-9,TRBJ2-7
TGCAGTGCTAGAGATCTCGCGGGGTCCTCCTACGAGCAGTACTTC,CSARDLAGSSYEQYF,many,-,TRBV20-1,TRBJ2-7
TGCGCCAGCAGCACCCTGACAGGGCCCGACTTCAACACTGAAGCTTTCTTT,CASSTLTGPDFNTEAFF,many,TRBD1,TRBV5-1,TRBJ1-1
TGCAGTGCCCGGGCGCCGGGGCGCGATGGGGATACGCAGTATTTT,CSARAPGRDGDTQYF,many,-,TRBV20-1,TRBJ2-3
TGCAGTGCTAGGTCCGGGACAGGGGATCGCAATGAGCAGTTCTTC,CSARSGTGDRNEQFF,many,TRBD1,TRBV20-1,TRBJ2-1
TGTGCCAGCAGCTTAGAGGGCAGGGCTAGCGGGTACCAAGAGACCCAGTACTTC,CASSLEGRASGYQETQYF,-,TRBD2,TRBV11-2,TRBJ2-5
TGTGCCACCAGCAGAGGAGGAGGATACACAGATACGCAGTATTTT,CATSRGGGYTDTQYF,many,-,TRBV15,TRBJ2-3
TGCAGTGCTAGTCTTACCGGGACAGGGGGCCGATACGAGCAGTACTTC,CSASLTGTGGRYEQYF,-,TRBD1,TRBV20-1,TRBJ2-7
TGTGCCAGCACTGACGGTGTAGTCTACGAGCAGTACTTC,CASTDGVVYEQYF,many,-,TRBV28,TRBJ2-7
TGTGCCAGCAGCTTAGTGGCGGGAGGTGGCACAGATACGCAGTATTTT,CASSLVAGGGTDTQYF,-,TRBD2,TRBV7-6,TRBJ2-3
TGTGTCAGCTCACGGCAGGGATCAAACGAGCAGTTCTTC,CVSSRQGSNEQFF,-,-,TRBV18,TRBJ2-1
TGTGCCAGCAGCCGGGATGGACCGGGAAGCTCCTACAATGAGCAGTTCTTC,CASSRDGPGSSYNEQFF,many,-,TRBV5-5,TRBJ2-1
TGTGCCAGCAGTCCCGTCGGGCAGGACGCCTACGAGCAGTACTTC,CASSPVGQDAYEQYF,-,-,TRBV27,TRBJ2-7
TGTGCCAGCAGCCCGTCAGTTGAGACCCAGTACTTC,CASSPSVETQYF,many,-,TRBV7-2,TRBJ2-5
TGCGCCAGCAGCTTGGGAAGACAGGGCAGTCCCCACCTTAACACCGGGGAGCTGTTTTTT,CASSLGRQGSPHLNTGELFF,many,TRBD1,TRBV5-1,TRBJ2-2
TGTGCCAGCAGCCAAGATCGTGTGGACAGAAGCAACGAGCAGTACTTC,CASSQDRVDRSNEQYF,few,-,TRBV3-1,TRBJ2-7
TGTGCCAGCAGCTTTAAACGGGGCACAGATACGCAGTATTTT,CASSFKRGTDTQYF,many,-,TRBV7-2,TRBJ2-3